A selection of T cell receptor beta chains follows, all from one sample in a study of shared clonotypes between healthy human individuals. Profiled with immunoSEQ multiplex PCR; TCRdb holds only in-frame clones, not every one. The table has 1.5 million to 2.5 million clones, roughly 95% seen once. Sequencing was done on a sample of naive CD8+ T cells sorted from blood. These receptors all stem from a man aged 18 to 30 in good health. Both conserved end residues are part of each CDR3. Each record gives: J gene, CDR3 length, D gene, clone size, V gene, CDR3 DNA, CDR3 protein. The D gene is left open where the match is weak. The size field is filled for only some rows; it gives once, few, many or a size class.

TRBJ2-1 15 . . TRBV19 TGTGCCAGTAATGCAGGGTTCGACTCCTACAATGAGCAGTTCTTC CASNAGFDSYNEQFF
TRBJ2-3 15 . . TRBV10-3 TGTGCCATCAGCCCCGACGGACAGCCCACAGATACGCAGTATTTT CAISPDGQPTDTQYF
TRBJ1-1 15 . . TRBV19 TGTGCCAGTAGTATATTGGGAAACCCTCTAACTGAAGCTTTCTTT CASSILGNPLTEAFF
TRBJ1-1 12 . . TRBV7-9 TGTGCCAGCGGAAGGGGGTGGGCTGAAGCTTTCTTT CASGRGWAEAFF
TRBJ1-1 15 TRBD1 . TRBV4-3 TGCGCCAGCAGCCAAGATGGGACAGGGTACACTGAAGCTTTCTTT CASSQDGTGYTEAFF
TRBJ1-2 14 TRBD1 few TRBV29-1 TGCAGCGTTGAGACCTGGGACAGGGCAAGTGGCTACACCTTC CSVETWDRASGYTF
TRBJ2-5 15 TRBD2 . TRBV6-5 TGTGCCAGCAGTTACCTAGCGGGGGTGTTGGAGACCCAGTACTTC CASSYLAGVLETQYF
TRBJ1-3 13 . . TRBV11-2 TGTGCCAGCAGCTCGACAGCGGGAAACACCATATATTTT CASSSTAGNTIYF
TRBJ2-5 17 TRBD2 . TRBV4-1 TGCGCCAGCAGCCAGCGCCCGGGACTAGCAGCCGAAGAGACCCAGTACTTC CASSQRPGLAAEETQYF
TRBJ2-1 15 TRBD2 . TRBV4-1 TGCGCCAGCAGCCCGGGACTAGCGGCTTACAATGAGCAGTTCTTC CASSPGLAAYNEQFF
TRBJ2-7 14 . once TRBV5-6 TGTGCCAGCAGCCCGACGGGACGCTCCTACGAGCAGTACTTC CASSPTGRSYEQYF
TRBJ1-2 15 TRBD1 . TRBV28 TGTGCCAGCAGTGGAACAGGGGGATCGACCTATGGCTACACCTTC CASSGTGGSTYGYTF
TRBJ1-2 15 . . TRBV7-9 TGTGCCAGCAGCTCCGGGGAGCAGGACAACTATGGCTACACCTTC CASSSGEQDNYGYTF
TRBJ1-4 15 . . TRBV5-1 TGCGCCAGCAGCCCCCGGGGTGCAACTAATGAAAAACTGTTTTTT CASSPRGATNEKLFF
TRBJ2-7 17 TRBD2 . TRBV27 TGTGCCAGCAGCGCCATGCTTCTGGCGGGAGTCTCCTACGAGCAGTACTTC CASSAMLLAGVSYEQYF
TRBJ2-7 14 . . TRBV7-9 TGTGCCAGCAGCTTAGTTGGACACAACTACGAGCAGTACTTC CASSLVGHNYEQYF
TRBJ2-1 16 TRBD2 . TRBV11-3 TGTGCCAGCAGCTTTCCCTTGGGCCTAGCGGGACTGGAGCAGTTCTTC CASSFPLGLAGLEQFF
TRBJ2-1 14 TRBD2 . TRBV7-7 TGTGCTAGCAGCTCACTAGCGGGAACCAATGAGCAGTTCTTC CASSSLAGTNEQFF
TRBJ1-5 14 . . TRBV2 TGTGCCAGCAGTGAAGCTGAGAGCAATCAGCCCCAGCATTTT CASSEAESNQPQHF
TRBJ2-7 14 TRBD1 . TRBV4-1 TGCGCCAGCAGCGTGGGACAGGGGGCCTACGAGCAGTACTTC CASSVGQGAYEQYF